This T cell receptor beta chain came from a study of CD8+ T cells in alopecia areata. Study-level background: Those patients who were treated received oral tofacitinib, which was given at 5 to 10 mg twice daily for moderate-to-severe alopecia areata.

Alopecia areata patients provided lesional scalp punch biopsies and peripheral blood, both collected for the study. PBMCs served as the source from which CD4+ and CD8+ T cells were sorted. It was cDNA, reverse transcribed from extracted RNA, that served as the sequencing template. Sequencing used immunoSEQ multiplex PCR; TCRdb keeps in-frame clones, though not all of them. There are hundreds of thousands of clones in the sample; roughly two thirds occur only once, and around 1.2% lies in the top ten. Study results and limitations: Higher clonality than in normal scalp was seen in lesional scalp, especially alopecia totalis/universalis.

This clone was detected only a few times. Its specificity is unknown. The sample in question was CD4+ T cells sorted from blood, obtained at week 0. This TCR was recovered from a human donor with alopecia areata.

The CDR3 reads CASSQGGQDEKLFF. CDR3 sequence (DNA): TGCGCCAGCAGCCAAGGGGGCCAGGATGAAAAACTGTTTTTT. The chain recombines TRBV4-1 with TRBJ1-4, with D perhaps matching TRBD1 (5 bases). This CDR3 has 14 residues. V was pared by 1 base and J by 6 bases, with 9 bases between. The germline V gene has CDR1 MGHRA and CDR2 YSYEKL.